This TCR beta chain emerged from a study of identical twins. Each CDR3 protein is one row after TCRdb ran MiXCR on the 5' RACE reads. The sample yields about 810,000 distinct CDR3 sequences, around 12% seen once. In this sample, this clonotype turned up many times. Its antigen is not identified. Findings of the study overall: Because invariant MAIT and iNKT cells could be present, zero-insertion analyses could be partly confounded. Less excess twin sharing appeared in beta out-of-frame sequences. Not following the same donors, the study drew its conclusions from cross-sectional statistical analysis.

The CDR3 runs to 14 residues. Between the trimmed V and J ends, which lost 0 bases and 8 bases, there was a span of 11 bases. The germline V gene has CDR1 LGHDT and CDR2 YNNKEL (reference sequence). These same data were also listed under a study on yellow fever vaccine responses in identical twins.

The source material was PBMCs. This chain connects TRBV3-1 to TRBJ2-1; no clear D gene. This TCR was sampled from a woman younger than 35 in good health. The CDR3 here is CASSQEFYGDEQFF. In nucleotides, the CDR3 is TGTGCCAGCAGCCAAGAATTTTACGGCGATGAGCAGTTCTTC.